The present TCR beta chain was sequenced within a study of blood T cell repertoires in COVID-19. Original handling: Counts of nucleated cells, estimated from reference gene primer amplification, were obtained. Assay used: immunoSEQ multiplex PCR; TCRdb lists only in-frame clones, some missing. V, J and clone size reflect that table, while D and trimming were determined from the DNA. The data contain over 400,000 clones, about 89% of them seen just once; the ten biggest clones take up 7.5% to 9%. Looked up from germline, CDR1 is SNHLY and CDR2 is FYNNEI. Trimming stripped 7 bases from V and 3 bases from J, with 10 bases between. The CDR3 contains 13 residues.

Input material: peripheral blood. The V gene is TRBV2, the J gene TRBJ1-5, with D unclear. The receptor was derived from a woman in her 50s with COVID-19, enrolled during active disease. The CDR3 is CASTAGYNQPQHF. CDR3 in DNA: TGTGCCAGCACCGCCGGTTACAATCAGCCCCAGCATTTT.